Below, 25 T cell receptor beta chains from the same sample are listed, as sequenced in a study of graft-versus-host responses after intestinal transplantation. Data came from immunoSEQ multiplex PCR; TCRdb stores just in-frame clones and leaves some out. This table has roughly 100,000 clones, more than 85% appearing once. No antigen has been assigned to these receptors. Source: unstimulated CD8+ T cells sorted from spleen or lymph node cells, taken before intestinal transplant. The origin of the receptors is a human donor who received an intestinal transplant.

V usage is TRBV6-1 and J usage is TRBJ1-5; D call uncertain. The germline gives CDR1 MNHNS, CDR2 SASEGT. The CDR3 is 14 residues long. Trimming left V 1 base short and J 0 bases short, with 4 bases between. The chain's CDR3 is CASSEGHSNQPQHF. The CDR3 DNA reads TGTGCCAGCAGTGAAGGACATAGCAATCAGCCCCAGCATTTT.

This chain connects TRBV5-6 to TRBJ1-1; D gene ambiguous. Germline V gene sequence: CDR1 SGHDT, CDR2 YYEEEE. V lost 4 bases and J lost 1, with 8 bases in between. The CDR3 has 13 residues. As DNA, the CDR3 is TGTGCCAGCAGCCGGGGAGCGAACACTGAAGCTTTCTTT. Its protein is CASSRGANTEAFF.

The V gene is TRBV2, the J gene TRBJ2-7; maybe TRBD2 (5 bases). V was clipped by 2 bases and J by 4 bases, with 6 bases between them. This CDR3 contains 12 residues. CDR1 is SNHLY and CDR2 is FYNNEI in the germline V gene. This chain's CDR3 is CASSESGYEQYF. The CDR3 DNA sequence: TGTGCCAGCAGTGAAAGCGGTTACGAGCAGTACTTC.

The chain links TRBV27 to TRBJ2-1; 7 bases line up with TRBD1. The CDR3 length is 12 residues. The V and J ends lost 6 bases and 8 bases, in that order; junction bases with no gene match: 4. Germline CDR1 reads MNHEY; CDR2 reads SMNVEV (reference sequence). For the CDR3, the DNA is TGTGCCAGCAGGACAGGGAAGCATGAGCAGTTCTTC. It codes for CASRTGKHEQFF.

The chain employs TRBV30 and TRBJ2-5; TRBD2 matches 9 bases. With V trimmed by 5 bases and J by 5 bases, 9 bases remained unmatched. CDR1 is GTSNPN, CDR2 SVGIG, per germline (reference sequence). This CDR3 spans 14 amino acids. CDR3 protein: CAWGGRLAVETQYF. In DNA form, the CDR3 reads TGTGCCTGGGGGGGACGACTAGCGGTGGAGACCCAGTACTTC.

This chain links TRBV10-3 with TRBJ1-2; D gene unclear. The germline CDR1 and CDR2 sequences are ENHRY and SYGVKD. The CDR3 sequence is 15 residues long. V was trimmed by 3 bases and J by 6 bases, leaving 17 bases between them. In nucleotides, the CDR3 is TGTGCCATCAGTGAACCGCCAACGGAAAGGGATGGCTACACCTTC. This gives the protein CAISEPPTERDGYTF.

This clone was seen just once. The CDR3 DNA reads as TGTGCCAGCACCGGGACAGGGGTCTACAATGAGCAGTTCTTC. It specifies CASTGTGVYNEQFF. The genes are TRBV2 and TRBJ2-1; the match to TRBD1 covers 10 bases. The germline V gene has CDR1 SNHLY and CDR2 FYNNEI. The J segment lost 3 bases and the V segment lost 7 bases, leaving 3 bases of the junction unmatched. This CDR3 contains 14 residues.

The chain combines TRBV4-1 with TRBJ2-7; 11 positions agree with TRBD1. V trimming: 4 bases; J trimming: 6 bases; junction bases outside the gene matches: 5. Germline V lookup: CDR1 MGHRA, CDR2 YSYEKL. This CDR3 is 14 amino acids long. The DNA for the CDR3 is TGCGCCAGCAGCCCAACCGGGACAGGGGGCGAGCAGTACTTC. Protein: CASSPTGTGGEQYF.

In this sample, this clone turned up once. This sequence joins TRBV5-1 and TRBJ2-1, with D unresolved. Deletions cut 3 bases from V and 3 bases from J, with 7 bases between. Germline lookup yields CDR1 SGHRS and CDR2 YFSETQ. The CDR3 extends over 13 amino acids. The CDR3 is CASSSVLYNEQFF. For the CDR3, the DNA is TGCGCCAGCAGCTCTGTACTCTACAATGAGCAGTTCTTC.

The chain recombines TRBV7-9 with TRBJ2-1; D may match TRBD1 or TRBD2 (5 bases each). The CDR3 length is 13 residues. CDR1 and CDR2 from the germline V gene are SEHNR and FQNEAQ (reference sequence). Trimming removed 1 base from V and 9 bases from J, with 10 bases in between. DNA for the CDR3: TGTGCCAGCAGCTTAGGCGGGCAGGGTGAGCAGTTCTTC. Amino acid sequence: CASSLGGQGEQFF.

The chain recombines TRBV28 with TRBJ2-2, with 9 bases lining up with TRBD1. V lost 4 bases and J lost 6; bases outside the gene matches: 6. CDR3 length: 15 amino acids. Germline V gene lookup returns CDR1 MDHEN and CDR2 SYDVKM. The DNA for the CDR3 is TGTGCCAGCAGTTGGGGTCGACAGGGGGCCGGGGAGCTGTTTTTT. It specifies CASSWGRQGAGELFF.

The CDR3 nucleotides are TGTGCCACCCTTTGGGGGACTAGCGGGGGATACGAGCAGTACTTC. This sequence encodes CATLWGTSGGYEQYF. The chain joins TRBV9 to TRBJ2-7, with 14 bases identical to TRBD2. Losses at the gene ends were 9 bases for V and 4 bases for J; bases not matched to a gene: 9. CDR3 length equals 15 residues. CDR1 and CDR2 from the germline V gene are SGDLS and YYNGEE. The full variable domain, completed using reference TRBV9 and TRBJ2-7, is DSGVTQTPKHLITATGQRVTLRCSPRSGDLSVYWYQQSLDQGLQFLIQYYNGEERAKGNILERFSAQQFPDLHSELNLSSLELGDSALYFCATLWGTSGGYEQYFGPGTRLTVT.

This clone was picked up a small number of times. The chain couples TRBV19 to TRBJ1-1, with 12 bases matching TRBD1. V trimming: 1 base; J trimming: 10 bases; junction bases outside the gene matches: 13. This CDR3 contains 17 residues. CDR1 and CDR2 from the germline V gene are LNHDA and SQIVND (reference sequence). This CDR3 reads CASSIAAGGTGGEGAFF. CDR3 bases: TGTGCCAGTAGTATAGCGGCTGGGGGGACAGGGGGCGAAGGAGCTTTCTTT.

V and J are TRBV27 and TRBJ2-5; 13 positions agree with TRBD2. With V trimmed by 4 bases and J by 5 bases, 7 bases remained unmatched. Germline values: CDR1 MNHEY, CDR2 SMNVEV (reference sequence). The length of the CDR3 is 16 residues. CDR3 in DNA: TGTGCCAGCAGTTCCCTGACTAGCGGGGGGCTGGAGACCCAGTACTTC. It specifies CASSSLTSGGLETQYF.

The chain has TRBV4-1 and TRBJ1-5, with unresolved D. The V end lost 1 base, the J end lost 6 bases, and 10 bases lay between the germline ends. The germline V gene encodes CDR1 MGHRA and CDR2 YSYEKL. The CDR3 spans 14 residues. CDR3 nucleotide sequence: TGCGCCAGCAGCCAAGGTGTGGCATTTCAGCCCCAGCATTTT. Translating gives CASSQGVAFQPQHF.

The CDR3 spells CASSRLTGEDYGYTF. CDR3 nucleotide sequence: TGCGCCAGCAGCCGATTGACAGGGGAGGACTATGGCTACACCTTC. V usage is TRBV4-1 and J usage is TRBJ1-2; TRBD1 matches 8 bases. Germline CDR1 is MGHRA and CDR2 is YSYEKL. The CDR3 contains 15 residues. V shed 4 bases and J 3 bases; nucleotides not matched to a gene: 7.

The V gene is TRBV5-1, the J gene TRBJ1-3, with D possibly being TRBD1 (5 bases). V was pared by 2 bases and J by 4 bases, with 13 bases between. This CDR3 is 15 amino acids long. Germline V gene data show CDR1 as SGHRS and CDR2 as YFSETQ. DNA for the CDR3: TGCGCCAGCAGCTTATCAGGGCCCGGGGGAAACACCATATATTTT. This translates into CASSLSGPGGNTIYF.

The table lists this clone with a count of one. This chain uses TRBV27 with TRBJ1-2; D call uncertain. The CDR3 sequence is 18 residues long. V was clipped by 2 bases and J by 0 bases, with 19 bases between them. Germline loops: CDR1 MNHEY, CDR2 SMNVEV (reference sequence). This CDR3 reads CASSLKGPGGLTNYGYTF. The CDR3 DNA reads as TGTGCCAGCAGTTTAAAGGGCCCCGGCGGGCTGACTAACTATGGCTACACCTTC.

As for this clone: One end of the junction is discordant with germline, which a read error may explain. The CDR3 loop reads CVTGGGQTNTGELFF. In nucleotides, the CDR3 is TGTGTCACCGGCGGGGGACAAACGAACACCGGGGAGCTGTTTTTT. This chain links TRBV15 with TRBJ2-2, with a weak D call TRBD2 (7 bases). The CDR3 sequence is 15 residues long. Germline values: CDR1 LNHNV, CDR2 YYDKDF (reference sequence).

V usage is TRBV27 and J usage is TRBJ2-1; D is undetermined. Germline V CDR1 and CDR2: MNHEY, SMNVEV (reference sequence). Trimming removed 5 bases from V and 0 bases from J, with 5 bases in between. The CDR3 totals 13 residues. CDR3 sequence: CASSISSYNEQFF. CDR3 DNA sequence: TGTGCCAGCAGTATTAGCTCCTACAATGAGCAGTTCTTC.

The chain combines TRBV10-1 with TRBJ2-2; 7 bases are a match to TRBD1. In germline, CDR1 is WNHNN, CDR2 SYGVQD (reference sequence). J was trimmed by 0 bases and V by 3 bases; bases with no gene match: 4. The CDR3 contains 16 residues. CDR3 region: CASSEKTGANTGELFF. The CDR3 region has the DNA TGCGCCAGCAGTGAAAAAACAGGGGCGAACACCGGGGAGCTGTTTTTT.

The count of this clone is one. V and J are TRBV5-1 and TRBJ2-7; 9 bases map to TRBD1. The CDR3 totals 14 residues. V was pared by 0 bases and J by 4 bases, with 2 bases of the junction left unmatched. The germline V gene has CDR1 SGHRS and CDR2 YFSETQ. CDR3 protein: CASSLGTGEYEQYF. The CDR3 nucleotides are TGCGCCAGCAGCTTGGGGACAGGGGAATACGAGCAGTACTTC.

V and J are TRBV7-9 and TRBJ2-1, with TRBD1 identical over 7 bases. This CDR3 is built from 14 residues. CDR1 SEHNR and CDR2 FQNEAQ come from the germline V gene (reference sequence). V lost 5 bases and J lost 4; bases outside the gene matches: 5. The CDR3 sequence is CASSTGQRYNEQFF. CDR3 nucleotide sequence: TGTGCCAGCAGCACGGGACAGCGTTACAATGAGCAGTTCTTC.

J is TRBJ2-3 and V is TRBV5-8; D gene unclear. V shed 4 bases and J shed 4 bases, with 19 bases lying between them. The CDR3 sequence is 16 residues long. Germline loops: CDR1 SGHTS, CDR2 YDEGEE. In DNA, the CDR3 is TGTGCCAGCAGCCCGACGGACCTCAGTTGGGCAGATACGCAGTATTTT. It is translated as CASSPTDLSWADTQYF. The complete variable domain, with remaining parts taken from reference TRBV5-8 and TRBJ2-3, reads EAGVTQSPTHLIKTRGQQATLRCSPISGHTSVYWYQQALGLGLQFLLWYDEGEERNRGNFPPRFSGRQFPNYSSELNVNALELEDSALYLCASSPTDLSWADTQYFGPGTRLTVL.

V gene TRBV5-4 combines with J gene TRBJ2-1, with TRBD2 matching 9 bases. V shed 4 bases and J 4 bases; nucleotides not matched to a gene: 9. Germline V gene data show CDR1 as SGHNT and CDR2 as YYREEE (reference sequence). CDR3 size: 16 residues. The CDR3 nucleotides are TGTGCCAGCAGCCTGGGTCTAGCGGGGTCTTACAATGAGCAGTTCTTC. As protein: CASSLGLAGSYNEQFF.